This TCR beta chain was obtained from a study of graft-versus-host responses after intestinal transplantation (dated by TCRdb to the early 2020s). Context from the whole study: The transplants that recipients got were multivisceral, liver-intestinal, or isolated intestinal. Every recipient was given anti-thymocyte globulin induction, followed by roughly 3 years of maintenance tacrolimus and steroids. Graft-versus-host and host-versus-graft alloreactive T cell clones were tracked in the graft, circulation and bone marrow after intestinal transplantation using bulk TCR-beta CDR3 sequencing. Alloreactive clones were identified by sequencing pre-transplant mixed lymphocyte reaction products and comparing them with unstimulated pre-transplant donor and recipient T cells. The cohort enrolled approximately 24 intestinal transplant recipients including one retransplant, and a few patients lacking pretransplant specimens were excluded. A peak of at least 4% donor T cells among recipient peripheral blood mononuclear cells was the definition used for donor T cell macrochimerism. Samples from a few later patients were sequenced in-house on an Illumina MiSeq with MiXCR processing rather than by the commercial service.

As for this clone: The antigen it recognizes is unknown. Per-base quality was not reported, and no clone a single base away is much larger than it.

Read against the paper, the sample's time point label means: cells obtained before transplantation from donor or recipient. CD3+CD4+ and CD3+CD8+ populations were FACS-sorted from unstimulated pre-transplant donor and recipient cells taken from spleen or lymph nodes. The paper as a whole reports these results and caveats: In the allografts of patients with donor T cell macrochimerism, GvH to HvG T cell clonal ratios were high. The relatively low number and heterogeneity of intestinal transplant patients limited the conclusions. GvH clones turned up in recipient bone marrow, with some appearing earlier in ileal mucosa or blood, a pattern consistent with an intestinal mucosal origin. Early after transplant, declines in HvG clones were associated with peak levels of circulating GvH clones.

Receptor libraries were prepared by the immunoSEQ multiplex PCR assay. For most patients, genomic DNA was isolated with the Qiagen DNeasy Blood and Tissue Kit and shipped frozen to Adaptive Biotechnologies for TCR sequencing. Adaptive Biotechnologies carried out high-throughput TCR-beta CDR3 sequencing of genomic DNA for most patients. Processing in the source paper ran as follows. TCR sequencing data were retrieved from Adaptive's ImmunoSEQ software for 18 patients, whereas a few other patients were processed with MiXCR and VDJtools. To correct CD4 versus CD8 sorting errors, any sequence found in both subsets at a frequency ratio below 5:1 was removed. CDR3 nucleotide sequences shared between donor and recipient were removed because the origin of such sequences could not be assigned. To count as alloreactive, a clone needed at least 2-fold expansion over unstimulated cells and a minimum CFSE-low frequency of 0.002% (template counts) or 0.001% (read counts). A clone was considered mappable if detected in the sequenced pre-transplant spleen, lymph node, or MLR CFSE-low populations of the donor or recipient. The cumulative frequency of alloreactive clones was calculated as a percentage of all sequences, weighted by copy number. Sourced from immuneACCESS, this table was stored by TCRdb with only in-frame sequences that have V and J called. A share of the clones is absent; for the studies checked, an unresolved V gene accounts for under half, and the remainder has no known explanation. That table is the source of V, J and clone size, and D and trimming were worked out from the DNA. For this sample there are about 130,000 clones; approximately 92% appear just once. About 0.16% of the sample comes from the top ten.

The source material was unstimulated CD4+ T cells sorted from spleen or lymph node cells, sampled before intestinal transplant. The clonotype originates from a human donor who received an intestinal transplant.

The DNA sequence follows: TGTGCCAGCTCACCTCCGGCCGGAGAGACCCAGTACTTC. It translates as CASSPPAGETQYF. The chain is assembled from TRBV18 and TRBJ2-5, with an unclear D gene assignment. The CDR3 has 13 amino acids, counting the end cysteine and phenylalanine. Of the read, only the CDR3 DNA is kept; its 39 bases are in frame from base 1. The V end loses 3 bases and the J end loses 4 bases, and a stretch of 9 bases separates them. Sequences KGHSH (CDR1) and LQKENI (CDR2) are obtained from the germline V gene.